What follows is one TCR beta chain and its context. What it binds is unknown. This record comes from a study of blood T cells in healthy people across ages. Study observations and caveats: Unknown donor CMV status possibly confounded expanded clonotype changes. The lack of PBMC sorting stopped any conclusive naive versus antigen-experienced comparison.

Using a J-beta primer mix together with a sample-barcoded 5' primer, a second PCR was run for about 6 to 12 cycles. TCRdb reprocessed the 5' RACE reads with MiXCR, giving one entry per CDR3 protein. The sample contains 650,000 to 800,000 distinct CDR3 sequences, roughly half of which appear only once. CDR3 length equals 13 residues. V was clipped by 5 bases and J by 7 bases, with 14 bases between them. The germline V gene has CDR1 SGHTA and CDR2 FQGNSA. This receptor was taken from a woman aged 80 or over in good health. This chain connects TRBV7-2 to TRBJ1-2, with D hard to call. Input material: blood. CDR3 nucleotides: TGTGCCAGCAGCAGCGAAACTGCGGCTGGCTACACCTTC. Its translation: CASSSETAAGYTF. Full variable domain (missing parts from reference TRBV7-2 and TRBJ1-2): GAGVSQSPSNKVTEKGKDVELRCDPISGHTALYWYRQSLGQGLEFLIYFQGNSAPDKSGLPSDRFSAERTGGSVSTLTIQRTQQEDSAVYLCASSSETAAGYTFGSGTRLTVV.